A single sample is the source of the 16 T cell receptor beta chains below, sequenced in a study of T cell responses to AZD1222 COVID-19 vaccine. Generated by immunoSEQ multiplex PCR, the TCRdb table keeps only in-frame clones and is missing some. The sample yields about 150,000 clones, just under 95% seen once. This specimen consisted of peripheral blood, obtained on day 0 of AZD1222 vaccination. The receptor source for this set is an adult in good health.

The V call is TRBV11-2, the J call TRBJ2-7, with D perhaps matching TRBD2 (5 bases). The V gene lost 3 bases and the J gene lost 5 bases, with 14 bases spanning the gap. CDR1 and CDR2 (germline): SGHAT, FQNNGV. This CDR3 contains 14 residues. CDR3 nucleotides: TGTGCCAGCAGCTTCGGTCCGGGGAACCACGAGCAGTACTTC. This codes for CASSFGPGNHEQYF.

The chain couples TRBV3-1 (or the pseudogene TRBV3-2) to TRBJ2-1, with D possibly being TRBD1 or TRBD2 (5 bases each). Germline values: CDR1 LGHDT, CDR2 YNNKEL (reference sequence). V was pared by 0 bases and J by 6 bases, with 18 bases between. The CDR3 contains 17 residues. The CDR3 nucleotides read TGTGCCAGCAGCCAAGAGGTCCGGGTCCCGAGGGGCAATGAGCAGTTCTTC. This sequence encodes CASSQEVRVPRGNEQFF.

The chain links TRBV2 to TRBJ2-2; D not resolved. The CDR3 has 15 residues. CDR1 SNHLY and CDR2 FYNNEI come from the germline V gene. V dropped 1 base and J dropped 2 bases, with 8 bases sitting between them. In DNA, the CDR3 is TGTGCCAGCAGTGAAGTGGAGATAAACACCGGGGAGCTGTTTTTT. Translation: CASSEVEINTGELFF. Full variable domain (outside the CDR3, taken from reference TRBV2 and TRBJ2-2): EPEVTQTPSHQVTQMGQEVILRCVPISNHLYFYWYRQILGQKVEFLVSFYNNEISEKSEIFDDQFSVERPDGSNFTLKIRSTKLEDSAMYFCASSEVEINTGELFFGEGSRLTVL.

The CDR3 loop reads CASSPGIGSSGETQYF. CDR3 nucleotide sequence: TGTGCCAGCAGTCCCGGGATAGGCAGCTCGGGGGAGACCCAGTACTTC. The chain carries TRBV6-4 and TRBJ2-5, with D perhaps TRBD2 (5 bases). Germline-derived CDR1 and CDR2 are MRHNA and SNTAGT. This CDR3 has 16 amino acids. V was trimmed by 5 bases and J by 5 bases, leaving 21 bases between them.

The rearrangement uses TRBV11-2 and TRBJ1-5; D is perhaps TRBD1 (6 bases). The ends were cut back, 0 bases at V and 4 bases at J, with 13 bases in the middle. The CDR3 sequence is 16 residues long. Germline loops: CDR1 SGHAT, CDR2 FQNNGV. The CDR3 sequence is CASSLDGYRDNQPQHF. CDR3 sequence (DNA): TGTGCCAGCAGCTTAGATGGGTACAGGGATAATCAGCCCCAGCATTTT.

The chain joins TRBV9 to TRBJ1-4, with D tentatively TRBD1 (6 bases). The germline V gene encodes CDR1 SGDLS and CDR2 YYNGEE. V dropped 0 bases and J dropped 5 bases, with 11 bases sitting between them. The length of the CDR3 is 15 residues. DNA for the CDR3: TGTGCCAGCAGCGTAGACCAGGGGCCAAATGAAAAACTGTTTTTT. Translated, it gives CASSVDQGPNEKLFF.

This chain joins TRBV19 and TRBJ2-3; TRBD1 agrees at 11 bases. The germline CDR1 and CDR2 sequences are LNHDA and SQIVND (reference sequence). Germline trimming cut 3 bases from V and 1 base from J; bases unmatched to any gene: 3. The CDR3 is made up of 16 amino acids. The CDR3 loop reads CASSMDRGQGTDTQYF. The CDR3 nucleotides are TGTGCCAGTAGTATGGACAGGGGGCAGGGCACAGATACGCAGTATTTT.

The chain combines TRBV6-5 with TRBJ1-1; no clear D. V was trimmed by 8 bases and J by 0 bases, leaving 4 bases between them. This CDR3 contains 11 residues. CDR1 MNHEY and CDR2 SVGAGI come from the germline V gene. CDR3 in DNA: TGTGCCAGCTTGTTGAACACTGAAGCTTTCTTT. It yields the protein CASLLNTEAFF.

The chain has TRBV24-1 and TRBJ1-5; D is uncertain. CDR1 and CDR2 (germline): KGHDR, SFDVKD. Trimming left V 4 bases short and J 3 bases short, with 9 bases between. The CDR3 has 14 amino acids. The CDR3 loop is CATSEKDVNQPQHF. The CDR3 bases are TGTGCCACCAGTGAAAAGGACGTCAATCAGCCCCAGCATTTT.

The rearrangement links TRBV20-1 to TRBJ2-3; no clear D gene. The CDR3 spans 10 residues. Germline-derived CDR1 and CDR2 are DFQATT and SNEGSKA (reference sequence). The germline V and J ends were trimmed by 6 bases and 2 bases, with 3 bases remaining between them. CDR3 in amino acids: CSAFTDTQYF. The CDR3 DNA is TGCAGTGCCTTCACAGATACGCAGTATTTT.

The count of this clone is one. The chain couples TRBV7-8 to TRBJ1-1, with D possibly being TRBD1 (6 bases). V gave up 5 bases and J gave up 1 base, with 17 bases separating them. CDR3 length: 16 amino acids. Germline-derived CDR1 and CDR2 are SGHVS and FQNEAQ. The chain's CDR3 is CASSLLSWTANTEAFF. For the CDR3, the DNA is TGTGCCAGCAGCCTCCTCTCCTGGACAGCGAACACTGAAGCTTTCTTT.

V and J are TRBV2 and TRBJ2-5; TRBD1 matches 9 bases. Trimming cost V 6 bases and J 2 bases; bases outside gene matches: 10. This CDR3 is 16 amino acids long. The V gene's germline CDR1 is SNHLY and CDR2 FYNNEI. CDR3 protein: CASRAGTGRNQETQYF. In DNA form, the CDR3 reads TGTGCCAGCAGGGCCGGGACAGGGCGAAATCAAGAGACCCAGTACTTC.

Only one count was recorded for this clone. The chain uses TRBV28 and TRBJ1-5; D unresolved. The CDR3 is 13 residues long. CDR1 and CDR2 (germline): MDHEN, SYDVKM. V was pared by 6 bases and J by 3 bases, with 9 bases between. The CDR3 sequence: CASSTGFNQPQHF. The CDR3 nucleotides are TGTGCCAGCAGCACGGGATTCAATCAGCCCCAGCATTTT.

V is TRBV9 and J is TRBJ1-3; D not resolved. V was trimmed by 4 bases and J by 0 bases, leaving 8 bases between them. The germline V gene encodes CDR1 SGDLS and CDR2 YYNGEE. There are 14 residues in the CDR3. CDR3 in amino acids: CASSPRASGNTIYF. The CDR3 DNA sequence: TGTGCCAGCAGCCCTCGAGCCTCTGGAAACACCATATATTTT.

The chain links TRBV9 to TRBJ2-3; TRBD1 might be the D (6 bases). V lost 0 bases and J 4 bases, leaving 15 bases between the germline ends. CDR1 and CDR2 from the germline V gene are SGDLS and YYNGEE. CDR3 length: 16 amino acids. The chain's CDR3 is CASSVGGSTGSDTQYF. The CDR3, as DNA: TGTGCCAGCAGCGTAGGTGGGTCGACAGGTTCAGATACGCAGTATTTT.

This clone occurred once. The genes are TRBV19 and TRBJ1-1; D ambiguous. Germline values: CDR1 LNHDA, CDR2 SQIVND (reference sequence). Deletions cut 7 bases from V and 5 bases from J, with 14 bases between. The CDR3 covers 13 residues. The chain's CDR3 is CASTRQVGTEAFF. DNA of the CDR3: TGTGCCAGTACCCGGCAGGTGGGAACTGAAGCTTTCTTT.